Sequencing of this T cell receptor beta chain was carried out in a study of T cell repertoires in cytomegalovirus infection. Trimming removed 8 bases at V and 1 base at J, with 8 bases between. The germline gives CDR1 MNHEY, CDR2 SVGAGI. This CDR3 has 12 residues. TCRdb reprocessed the reads with MiXCR, giving one entry per CDR3 protein. The data contain over 100,000 distinct CDR3 sequences, 16% of them seen just once; the ten biggest clones take up 8%. This clonotype turned up a few times. The origin of this receptor is a human donor in good health (CMV status not recorded). Some clones in this sample may be carry-over from other donors' samples. This rearrangement joins TRBV6-5 to TRBJ1-1; D is undetermined. The sample taken for sequencing was PBMCs. The CDR3 DNA reads TGTGCCAGCTTCACAGCGAACACTGAAGCTTTCTTT. This encodes CASFTANTEAFF.